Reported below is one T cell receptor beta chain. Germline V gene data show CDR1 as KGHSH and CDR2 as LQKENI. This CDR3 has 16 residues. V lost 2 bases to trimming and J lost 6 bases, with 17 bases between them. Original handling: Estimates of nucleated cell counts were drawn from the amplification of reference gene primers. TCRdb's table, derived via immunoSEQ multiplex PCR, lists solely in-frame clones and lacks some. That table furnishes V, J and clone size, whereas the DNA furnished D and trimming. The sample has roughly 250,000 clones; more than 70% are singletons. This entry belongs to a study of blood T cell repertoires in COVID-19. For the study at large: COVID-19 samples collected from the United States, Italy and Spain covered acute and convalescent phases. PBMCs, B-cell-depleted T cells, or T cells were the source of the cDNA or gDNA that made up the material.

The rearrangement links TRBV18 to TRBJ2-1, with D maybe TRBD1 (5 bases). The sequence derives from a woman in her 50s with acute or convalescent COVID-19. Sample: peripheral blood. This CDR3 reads CASSPTVDKGVNEQFF. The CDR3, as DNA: TGTGCCAGCTCACCAACGGTTGACAAAGGGGTCAATGAGCAGTTCTTC.